One T cell receptor (beta chain) is described in this entry. Everyone who donated was a Caucasian adult who lived in Nashville, Tennessee. These data originate in a study of shared clonotypes between healthy human individuals. CDR1 SNHLY and CDR2 FYNNEI come from the germline V gene. The CDR3 is 15 residues long. Trimming removed 6 bases from V and 4 bases from J, with 15 bases in between. When replicate PCRs were run on sorted subsets, they used around 0.2 ug DNA, about 30,000 T cell genomes. Sequenced by immunoSEQ multiplex PCR; TCRdb stores in-frame clones only, minus some. The sample has about 2.4 million clones; approximately 93% are singletons.

The J gene is TRBJ1-4, the V gene TRBV2; D unclear. The specimen was naive CD4+ T cells from PBMCs. The subset: CD45RA+ positively selected. The source is a man aged 18 to 35 in good health. Some clones in this sample may be carry-over from other donors' samples. The CDR3 is CASRTETGYNEKLFF. The CDR3, as DNA: TGTGCCAGCAGGACGGAAACCGGTTATAATGAAAAACTGTTTTTT.